The 15 T cell receptor beta chains below all came from one sample that was sequenced in a study of T-cell memory formation after mild COVID-19. TCRdb recomputed calls from the 5' RACE reads with MiXCR, one row per CDR3 protein. Among around 180,000 distinct CDR3 sequences, around 20% were seen once, and the ten largest hold more than 3%. Sample: PBMCs or a T cell subset sorted from them (not recorded which). The receptors come from a man between 18 and 35 years old who had mild COVID-19 (a few samples of this study predate the infection). Cell type and time point are not known.

The J gene is TRBJ2-4, the V gene TRBV9; unclear D gene. Deletions cut 3 bases from V and 1 base from J, with 11 bases between. This CDR3 is 15 amino acids long. The germline gives CDR1 SGDLS, CDR2 YYNGEE. As DNA, the CDR3 is TGTGCCAGCAGCGAGACGTCATATGCCAAAAACATTCAGTACTTC. Translation: CASSETSYAKNIQYF.

J is TRBJ2-1 and V is TRBV12-3 or TRBV12-4, with 10 bases aligning to TRBD2. The trim removed 6 bases at V and 5 bases at J, leaving 7 bases unmatched. The CDR3 consists of 15 residues. This CDR3 is CASSLSGGADNEQFF. DNA for the CDR3: TGTGCCAGCAGCTTGAGCGGGGGGGCGGACAATGAGCAGTTCTTC.

The rearrangement joins TRBV7-2 to TRBJ2-1; 9 bases fit TRBD2. This CDR3 is 16 amino acids long. Germline V gene sequence: CDR1 SGHTA, CDR2 FQGNSA. Losses at the gene ends were 1 base for V and 6 bases for J; bases not matched to a gene: 7. CDR3 residues: CASSLVRLAGLNEQFF. CDR3 nucleotide sequence: TGTGCCAGCAGCTTAGTGCGTCTAGCGGGGCTCAATGAGCAGTTCTTC.

V usage is TRBV5-1 and J usage is TRBJ1-1; D gene uncertain. The CDR3 sequence is 16 residues long. V lost 1 base to trimming and J lost 0 bases, with 13 bases between them. Looked up from germline, CDR1 is SGHRS and CDR2 is YFSETQ. The CDR3 loop reads CASSLRGLKMNTEAFF. The CDR3 DNA sequence: TGCGCCAGCAGCTTGCGAGGGTTGAAAATGAACACTGAAGCTTTCTTT.

This clonotype was seen more than once but under ten times. V and J are TRBV7-9 and TRBJ1-2; 10 bases align to TRBD1. Germline assignment: CDR1 SEHNR and CDR2 FQNEAQ (reference sequence). Trimming cost V 5 bases and J 6 bases; bases outside gene matches: 3. The CDR3 sequence is 13 residues long. The CDR3 is CASSPDRGDGYTF. As DNA, the CDR3 is TGTGCCAGCAGCCCGGACAGGGGGGATGGCTACACCTTC.

The chain is built from TRBV7-2 and TRBJ1-2; tentatively, D is TRBD1 (5 bases). The V gene's germline CDR1 is SGHTA and CDR2 FQGNSA. V was clipped by 4 bases and J by 4 bases, with 13 bases between them. This CDR3 is 14 amino acids long. CDR3: CASSYERGVYGYTF. The CDR3 nucleotides are TGTGCCAGCAGCTACGAGAGGGGTGTCTATGGCTACACCTTC. Variable domain in full (rest from reference TRBV7-2 and TRBJ1-2): GAGVSQSPSNKVTEKGKDVELRCDPISGHTALYWYRQSLGQGLEFLIYFQGNSAPDKSGLPSDRFSAERTGGSVSTLTIQRTQQEDSAVYLCASSYERGVYGYTFGSGTRLTVV.

This clonotype was counted only a few times. The CDR3 protein is CASREQGAGYGYTF. The CDR3 DNA follows: TGTGCCAGCAGGGAACAGGGGGCGGGCTATGGCTACACCTTC. This sequence joins TRBV12-3 or TRBV12-4 and TRBJ1-2, with 9 positions matching TRBD1. After removal of 6 bases from V and 4 bases from J, the junction contained 6 bases not matched to a gene. The CDR3 sequence is 14 residues long.

This clonotype was counted between two and nine times. This chain connects TRBV12-3 or TRBV12-4 to TRBJ2-7; D is ambiguous. V lost 5 bases and J 3 bases, leaving 17 bases between the germline ends. This CDR3 has 15 amino acids. The CDR3 spells CASSPIVAGNYEQYF. The CDR3 DNA sequence: TGTGCCAGCAGTCCCATAGTCGCCGGAAACTACGAGCAGTACTTC.

The rearrangement joins TRBV20-1 to TRBJ1-2; D is ambiguous. The CDR3 consists of 13 residues. Per the germline V gene, CDR1 is DFQATT and CDR2 is SNEGSKA (reference sequence). V was cut by 3 bases and J by 3 bases, with 11 bases left in between. This CDR3 reads CSASKRGYYGYTF. DNA for the CDR3: TGCAGTGCTAGCAAGCGAGGCTACTATGGCTACACCTTC.

The CDR3 DNA reads TGCGCCAGCAGCGAAATGGCAGGGAAGCAGCCCCAGCATTTT. Translation gives CASSEMAGKQPQHF. The rearrangement links TRBV5-1 to TRBJ1-5, with D possibly TRBD1 on 5 matching bases. V gave up 4 bases and J gave up 7 bases, with 15 bases separating them. CDR3 size: 14 residues. The germline CDR1 and CDR2 sequences are SGHRS and YFSETQ.

This rearrangement joins TRBV11-2 to TRBJ1-6; the match to TRBD1 covers 9 bases. Unmatched junction bases numbered 4, after V lost 3 bases and J lost 10 bases. In germline, CDR1 is SGHAT, CDR2 FQNNGV. The CDR3 has 14 residues. The CDR3 here is CASSLDRGWSPLHF. CDR3 coding DNA: TGTGCCAGCAGCTTGGACAGGGGATGGTCACCCCTCCACTTT.

The table lists this clonotype with a few counts. The V and J genes are TRBV28 and TRBJ2-4; 14 positions agree with TRBD2. Germline CDR1 is MDHEN and CDR2 is SYDVKM. The CDR3 is 19 residues long. Unmatched junction bases numbered 10, after V lost 6 bases and J lost 0 bases. In DNA, the CDR3 is TGTGCCAGCAGCCGACGGGGACTAGCGGGGGTTTTAGCCAAAAACATTCAGTACTTC. Its protein is CASSRRGLAGVLAKNIQYF.

V is TRBV20-1 and J is TRBJ1-1; D remains ambiguous. Germline assignment: CDR1 DFQATT and CDR2 SNEGSKA (reference sequence). The CDR3 is made up of 13 amino acids. The CDR3 DNA sequence: TGCAGAAGCTTCCAGGCCACGAACACTGAAGCTTTCTTT. Translation: CRSFQATNTEAFF.

This clonotype was seen only a few times. The chain couples TRBV4-3 to TRBJ2-3; 8 positions match TRBD2. Germline assignment: CDR1 LGHNA and CDR2 YSLEER. Germline trimming cut 5 bases from V and 3 bases from J; bases unmatched to any gene: 7. The CDR3 has 15 residues. The CDR3 is CASSYNGGATDTQYF. The CDR3 DNA reads as TGCGCCAGCAGCTACAACGGGGGGGCAACAGATACGCAGTATTTT.

A remark on this clonotype: The junction does not match germline at one end; this may be a read error. The chain combines TRBV5-1 with TRBJ2-1; D is undetermined. In germline, CDR1 is SGHRS, CDR2 YFSETQ. This CDR3 comprises 11 residues. The CDR3 region has the DNA TGCGCCAGCAGCTCCCACAATGAGCAGTTCTTC. This sequence encodes CASSSHNEQFF.